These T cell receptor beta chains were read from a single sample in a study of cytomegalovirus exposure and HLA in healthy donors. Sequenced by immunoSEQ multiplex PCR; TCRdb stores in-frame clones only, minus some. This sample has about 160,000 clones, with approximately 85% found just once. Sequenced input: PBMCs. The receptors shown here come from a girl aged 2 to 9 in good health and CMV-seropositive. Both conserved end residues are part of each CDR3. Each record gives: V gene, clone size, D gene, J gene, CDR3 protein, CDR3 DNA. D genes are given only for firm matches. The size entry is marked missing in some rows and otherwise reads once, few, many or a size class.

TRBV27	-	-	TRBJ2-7	CASSPPTRPPQYF	TGTGCCAGCAGTCCCCCGACTAGGCCACCGCAGTACTTC
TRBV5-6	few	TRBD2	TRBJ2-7	CASSLWPSGINEQYF	TGTGCCAGCAGCTTGTGGCCTAGCGGGATCAACGAGCAGTACTTC
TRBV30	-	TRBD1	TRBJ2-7	CAWSAGQGPYEQYF	TGTGCCTGGAGTGCAGGACAGGGTCCCTACGAGCAGTACTTC
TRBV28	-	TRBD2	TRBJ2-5	CASSSPTSGQETQYF	TGTGCCAGCAGTTCCCCGACTAGCGGCCAAGAGACCCAGTACTTC
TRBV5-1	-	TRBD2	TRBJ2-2	CASSLAGGNTGELFF	TGCGCCAGCAGCTTGGCGGGAGGGAACACCGGGGAGCTGTTTTTT
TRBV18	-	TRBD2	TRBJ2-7	CASSPPGGRRGEQYF	TGTGCCAGCTCACCGCCGGGCGGGAGGCGGGGCGAGCAGTACTTC
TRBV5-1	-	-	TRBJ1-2	CASSFTGPGGYTF	TGCGCCAGCAGCTTTACAGGGCCAGGTGGCTACACCTTC
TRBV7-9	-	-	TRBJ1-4	CASSIGGGEKLFF	TGTGCCAGCAGCATAGGGGGGGGTGAAAAACTGTTTTTT
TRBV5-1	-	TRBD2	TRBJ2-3	CASNSETSATDTQYF	TGCGCCAGCAATTCGGAGACTAGCGCCACAGATACGCAGTATTTT
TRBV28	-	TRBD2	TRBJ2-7	CASSLAGPYEQYF	TGTGCCAGCAGTCTAGCGGGCCCCTACGAGCAGTACTTC
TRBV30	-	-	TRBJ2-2	CAWTQNTGELFF	TGTGCCTGGACCCAGAACACCGGGGAGCTGTTTTTT
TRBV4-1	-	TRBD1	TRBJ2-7	CASSSFGTGNVDEQYF	TGCGCCAGCAGTTCTTTTGGGACAGGGAACGTCGACGAGCAGTACTTC
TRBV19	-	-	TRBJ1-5	CASNAGWALNQPQHF	TGTGCCAGTAACGCCGGTTGGGCCCTTAATCAGCCCCAGCATTTT
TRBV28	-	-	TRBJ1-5	CASSLERGQPQHF	TGTGCCAGCAGTTTGGAAAGGGGTCAGCCCCAGCATTTT
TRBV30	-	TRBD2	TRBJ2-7	CASSPGLVRWGSYEQYF	TGTGCCTCCTCTCCGGGACTAGTCCGGTGGGGTTCCTACGAGCAGTACTTC
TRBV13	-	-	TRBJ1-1	CASSFGQAVSTEAFF	TGTGCCAGCAGCTTTGGGCAGGCAGTTAGCACTGAAGCTTTCTTT
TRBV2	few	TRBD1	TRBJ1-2	CASSPGQINYGYTF	TGTGCCAGCAGCCCGGGACAGATAAACTATGGCTACACCTTC
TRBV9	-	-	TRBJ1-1	CASSEFGGGTEAFF	TGTGCCAGCAGCGAATTCGGGGGAGGGACTGAAGCTTTCTTT
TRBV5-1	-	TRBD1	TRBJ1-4	CASSPGQLNEKLFF	TGCGCCAGCAGCCCGGGACAGTTGAATGAAAAACTGTTTTTT
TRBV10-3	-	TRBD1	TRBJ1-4	CAISERTGKNEKLFF	TGTGCCATCAGTGAACGGACAGGGAAAAATGAAAAACTGTTTTTT
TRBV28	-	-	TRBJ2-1	CASSSVGFGSSYNEQFF	TGTGCCAGCAGCTCCGTTGGTTTCGGGAGCTCCTACAATGAGCAGTTCTTC